A single T cell receptor (beta chain) is shown here with its context. Its antigen is unidentified. This sample was included in a study of PD-L1 blockade in urothelial cancer. The overall study: The authors examined blood 3 weeks (second dose) and 6 weeks after treatment start.

Time point: pretreatment peripheral blood. Between 1 and 8 samples per patient were obtained, pretreatment and on-treatment. The V segment lost 5 bases and the J segment 0 bases; nucleotides outside the gene matches: 3. The CDR3 contains 16 residues. The V gene's germline CDR1 is SGHVS and CDR2 FNYEAQ. Templates that were synthetic TCR analogs were spiked into each PCR. Only in-frame clones appear in the TCRdb table, and some are missing; sequencing was by immunoSEQ multiplex PCR. The top ten clones hold 14% to 15% of a sample with tens of thousands of clones, roughly 86% of them seen once. Study outcomes and limitations: Sub-median blood TCR clonality before treatment predicted longer survival.

Specimen: PBMCs, collected around atezolizumab (anti-PD-L1) treatment. The chain uses TRBV7-6 and TRBJ2-2, with 10 bases lining up with TRBD1. The TCR originated in a man in his 60s with urothelial cancer. CDR3 loop: CASSRQGASNTGELFF. CDR3 DNA sequence: TGTGCCAGCAGCAGACAGGGGGCCTCGAACACCGGGGAGCTGTTTTTT.